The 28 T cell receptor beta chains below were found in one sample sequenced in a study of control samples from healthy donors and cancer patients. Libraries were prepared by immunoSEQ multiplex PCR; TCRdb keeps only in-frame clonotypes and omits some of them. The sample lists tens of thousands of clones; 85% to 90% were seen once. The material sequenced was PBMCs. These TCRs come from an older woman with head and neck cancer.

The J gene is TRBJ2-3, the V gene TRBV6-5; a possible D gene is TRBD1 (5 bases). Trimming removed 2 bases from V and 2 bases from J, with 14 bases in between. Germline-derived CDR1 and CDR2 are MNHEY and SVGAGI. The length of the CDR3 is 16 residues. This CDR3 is CASSYGARRVTDTQYF. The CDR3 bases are TGTGCCAGCAGTTACGGGGCTAGACGGGTCACAGATACGCAGTATTTT.

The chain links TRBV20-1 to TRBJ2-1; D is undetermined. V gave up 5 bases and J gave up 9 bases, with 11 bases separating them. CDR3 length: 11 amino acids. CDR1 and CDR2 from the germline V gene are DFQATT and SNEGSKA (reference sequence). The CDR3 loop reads CSAPLVFEQFF. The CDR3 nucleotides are TGCAGTGCTCCCCTAGTTTTTGAGCAGTTCTTC.

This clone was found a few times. The CDR3, as DNA: TGTGCCGCGGGGACAGGGGGCAGGGATGAGCAGTTCTTC. Translated, it gives CAAGTGGRDEQFF. V is TRBV24-1 and J is TRBJ2-1, with TRBD1 identical over 12 bases. The germline V gene encodes CDR1 KGHDR and CDR2 SFDVKD. The CDR3 extends over 13 amino acids. J was trimmed by 8 bases and V by 12 bases; bases with no gene match: 7.

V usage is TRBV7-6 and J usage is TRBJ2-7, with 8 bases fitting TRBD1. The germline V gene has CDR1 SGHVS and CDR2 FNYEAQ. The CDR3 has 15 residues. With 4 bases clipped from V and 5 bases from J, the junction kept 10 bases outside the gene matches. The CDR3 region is CASSYGRDRINEQYF. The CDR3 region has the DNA TGTGCCAGCAGCTACGGCCGGGACAGGATAAACGAGCAGTACTTC.

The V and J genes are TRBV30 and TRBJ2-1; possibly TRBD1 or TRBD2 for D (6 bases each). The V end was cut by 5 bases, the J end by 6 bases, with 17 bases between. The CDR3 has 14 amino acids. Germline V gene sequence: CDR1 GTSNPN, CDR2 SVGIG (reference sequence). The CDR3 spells CAWGGPGESNEQFF. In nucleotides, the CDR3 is TGTGCCTGGGGGGGCCCGGGAGAGTCCAATGAGCAGTTCTTC.

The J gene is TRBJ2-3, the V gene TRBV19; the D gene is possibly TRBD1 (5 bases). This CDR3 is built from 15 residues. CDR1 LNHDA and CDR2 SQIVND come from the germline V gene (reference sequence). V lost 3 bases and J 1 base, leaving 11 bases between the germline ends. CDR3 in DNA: TGTGCCAGTAGTATCAGGGTATTACGCACAGATACGCAGTATTTT. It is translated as CASSIRVLRTDTQYF.

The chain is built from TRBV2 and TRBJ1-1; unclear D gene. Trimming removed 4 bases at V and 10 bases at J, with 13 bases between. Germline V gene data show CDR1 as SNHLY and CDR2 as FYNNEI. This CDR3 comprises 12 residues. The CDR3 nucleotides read TGTGCCAGCAGTGGCATTCAGCCAAGAGCTTTCTTT. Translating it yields CASSGIQPRAFF.

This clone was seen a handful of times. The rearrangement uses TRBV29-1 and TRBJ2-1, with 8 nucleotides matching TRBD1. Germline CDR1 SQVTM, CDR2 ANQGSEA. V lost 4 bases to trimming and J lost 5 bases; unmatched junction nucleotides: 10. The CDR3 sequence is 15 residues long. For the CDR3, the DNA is TGCAGCGTTGTGACAGGGGCAGGGGGGCACAATGAGCAGTTCTTC. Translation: CSVVTGAGGHNEQFF.

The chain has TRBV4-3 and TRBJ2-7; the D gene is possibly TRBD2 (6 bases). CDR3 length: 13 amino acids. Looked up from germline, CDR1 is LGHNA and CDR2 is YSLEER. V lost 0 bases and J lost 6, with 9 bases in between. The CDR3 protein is CASSQEGGGEQYF. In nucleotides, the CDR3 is TGCGCCAGCAGCCAAGAGGGAGGCGGCGAGCAGTACTTC.

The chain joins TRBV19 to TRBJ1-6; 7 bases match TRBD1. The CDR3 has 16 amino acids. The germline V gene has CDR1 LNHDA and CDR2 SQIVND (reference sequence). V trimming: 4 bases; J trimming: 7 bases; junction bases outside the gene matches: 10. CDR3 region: CASSTGTAAPNSPLHF. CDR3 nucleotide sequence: TGTGCCAGTAGTACCGGGACAGCAGCACCAAATTCACCCCTCCACTTT.

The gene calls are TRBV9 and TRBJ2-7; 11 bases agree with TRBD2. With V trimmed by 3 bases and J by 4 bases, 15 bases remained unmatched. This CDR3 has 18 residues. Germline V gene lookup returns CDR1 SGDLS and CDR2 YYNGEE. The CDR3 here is CASSARLAGRLNPYEQYF. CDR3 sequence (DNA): TGTGCCAGCAGCGCCAGACTAGCGGGACGGTTGAACCCTTACGAGCAGTACTTC. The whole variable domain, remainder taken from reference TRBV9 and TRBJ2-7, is DSGVTQTPKHLITATGQRVTLRCSPRSGDLSVYWYQQSLDQGLQFLIQYYNGEERAKGNILERFSAQQFPDLHSELNLSSLELGDSALYFCASSARLAGRLNPYEQYFGPGTRLTVT.

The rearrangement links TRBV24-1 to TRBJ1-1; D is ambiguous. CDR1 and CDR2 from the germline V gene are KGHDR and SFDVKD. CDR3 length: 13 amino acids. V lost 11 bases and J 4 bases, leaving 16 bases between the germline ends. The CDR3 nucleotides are TGTGCCAGTTCCGGCGTGGGCGGCACTGAAGCTTTCTTT. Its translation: CASSGVGGTEAFF.

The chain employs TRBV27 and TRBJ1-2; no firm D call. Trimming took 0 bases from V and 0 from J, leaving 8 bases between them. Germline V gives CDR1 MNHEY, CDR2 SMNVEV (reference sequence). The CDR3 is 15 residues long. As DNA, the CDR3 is TGTGCCAGCAGTTTATCAGTCACCACTAACTATGGCTACACCTTC. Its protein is CASSLSVTTNYGYTF.

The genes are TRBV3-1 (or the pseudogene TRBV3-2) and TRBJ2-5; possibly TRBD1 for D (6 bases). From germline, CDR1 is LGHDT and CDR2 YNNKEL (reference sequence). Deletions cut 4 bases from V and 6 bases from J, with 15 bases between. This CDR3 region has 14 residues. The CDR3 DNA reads TGTGCCAGCAGCCCTCAGGGGTTTTTGCAGACCCAGTACTTC. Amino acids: CASSPQGFLQTQYF.

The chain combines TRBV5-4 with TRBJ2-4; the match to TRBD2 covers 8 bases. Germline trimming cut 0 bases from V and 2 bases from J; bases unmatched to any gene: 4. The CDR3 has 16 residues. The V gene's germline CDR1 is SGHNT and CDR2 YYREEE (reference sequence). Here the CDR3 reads CASSLAGRGTKNIQYF. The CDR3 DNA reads TGTGCCAGCAGCTTGGCCGGGAGGGGGACCAAAAACATTCAGTACTTC. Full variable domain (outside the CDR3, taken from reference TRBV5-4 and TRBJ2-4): ETGVTQSPTHLIKTRGQQVTLRCSSQSGHNTVSWYQQALGQGPQFIFQYYREEENGRGNFPPRFSGLQFPNYSSELNVNALELDDSALYLCASSLAGRGTKNIQYFGAGTRLSVL.

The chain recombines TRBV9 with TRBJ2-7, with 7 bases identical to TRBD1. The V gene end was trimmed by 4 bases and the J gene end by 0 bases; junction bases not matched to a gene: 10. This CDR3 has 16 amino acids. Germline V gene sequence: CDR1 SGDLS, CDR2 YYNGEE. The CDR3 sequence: CASSPRQGQSSYEQYF. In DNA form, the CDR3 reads TGTGCCAGCAGCCCCAGACAGGGACAGTCCTCCTACGAGCAGTACTTC.

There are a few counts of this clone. CDR3 sequence (DNA): TGCAGCGTTGAATTGGGACGGCATAGGTTTGAGCAGTTCTTC. Amino acids: CSVELGRHRFEQFF. This chain uses TRBV29-1 with TRBJ2-1; TRBD1 or TRBD2 may be the D gene (5 bases each). Trimming took off 2 bases at V and 9 bases at J, with 17 bases between the two ends. The CDR3 runs 14 residues. CDR1 and CDR2 from the germline V gene are SQVTM and ANQGSEA.

The CDR3 region has the DNA TGTGCCAGTAGTACCGCCGGGACAGGCGAAACCGGGGAGCTGTTTTTT. Amino acid sequence: CASSTAGTGETGELFF. The V call is TRBV19, the J call TRBJ2-2; 8 bases are shared with TRBD1. The CDR3 consists of 16 residues. Per germline, CDR1 LNHDA and CDR2 SQIVND (reference sequence). The trim removed 4 bases at V and 5 bases at J, leaving 9 bases unmatched.

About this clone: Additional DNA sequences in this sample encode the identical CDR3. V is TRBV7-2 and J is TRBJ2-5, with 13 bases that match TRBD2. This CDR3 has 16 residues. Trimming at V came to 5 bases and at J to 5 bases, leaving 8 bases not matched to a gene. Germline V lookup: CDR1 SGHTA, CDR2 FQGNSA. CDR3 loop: CASSPRTSGSGETQYF. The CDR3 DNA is TGTGCCAGCAGCCCCCGGACTAGCGGGAGCGGGGAGACCCAGTACTTC.

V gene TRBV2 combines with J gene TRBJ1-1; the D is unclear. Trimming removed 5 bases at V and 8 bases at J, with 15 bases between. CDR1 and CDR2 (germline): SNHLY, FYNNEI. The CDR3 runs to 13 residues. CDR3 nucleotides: TGTGCCAGCAGTCGGGAGCAGGATCTAGAAGCTTTCTTT. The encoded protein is CASSREQDLEAFF. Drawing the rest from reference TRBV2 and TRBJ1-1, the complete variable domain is EPEVTQTPSHQVTQMGQEVILRCVPISNHLYFYWYRQILGQKVEFLVSFYNNEISEKSEIFDDQFSVERPDGSNFTLKIRSTKLEDSAMYFCASSREQDLEAFFGQGTRLTVV.

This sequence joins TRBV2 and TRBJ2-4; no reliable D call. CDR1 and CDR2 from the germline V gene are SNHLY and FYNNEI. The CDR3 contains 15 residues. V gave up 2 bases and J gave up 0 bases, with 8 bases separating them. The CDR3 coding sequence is TGTGCCAGCAGTGAAATGCGTTTAGCCAAAAACATTCAGTACTTC. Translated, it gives CASSEMRLAKNIQYF.

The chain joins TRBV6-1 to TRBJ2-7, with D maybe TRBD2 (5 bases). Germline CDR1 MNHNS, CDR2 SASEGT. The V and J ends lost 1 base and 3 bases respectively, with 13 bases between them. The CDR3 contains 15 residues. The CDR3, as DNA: TGTGCCAGCAGTGAAGAGCAGCGGCGGTACTACGAGCAGTACTTC. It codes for CASSEEQRRYYEQYF.

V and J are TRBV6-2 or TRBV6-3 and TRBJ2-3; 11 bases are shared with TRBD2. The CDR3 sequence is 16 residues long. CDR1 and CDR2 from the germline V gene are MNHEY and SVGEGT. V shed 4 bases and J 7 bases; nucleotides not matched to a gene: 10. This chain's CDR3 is CASSLNRTSGQYTQYF. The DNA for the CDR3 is TGTGCCAGCAGTTTAAACCGGACTAGCGGGCAGTATACGCAGTATTTT.

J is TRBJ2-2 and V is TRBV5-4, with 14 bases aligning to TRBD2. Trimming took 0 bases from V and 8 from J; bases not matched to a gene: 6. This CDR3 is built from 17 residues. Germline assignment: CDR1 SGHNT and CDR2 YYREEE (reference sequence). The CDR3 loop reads CASSLAGLAGVGGELFF. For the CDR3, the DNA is TGTGCCAGCAGCTTGGCGGGACTAGCGGGAGTAGGAGGGGAGCTGTTTTTT.

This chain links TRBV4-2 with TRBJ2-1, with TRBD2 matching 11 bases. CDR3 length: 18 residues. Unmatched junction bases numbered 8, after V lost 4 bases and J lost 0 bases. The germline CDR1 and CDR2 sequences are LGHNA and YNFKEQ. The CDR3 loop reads CASSLGTSGRGSYNEQFF. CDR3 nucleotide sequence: TGTGCCAGCAGCCTGGGAACTAGCGGGAGAGGCTCCTACAATGAGCAGTTCTTC.

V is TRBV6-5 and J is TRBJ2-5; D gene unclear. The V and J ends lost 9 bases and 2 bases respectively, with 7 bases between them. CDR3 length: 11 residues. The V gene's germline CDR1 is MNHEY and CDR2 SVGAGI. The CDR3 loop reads CASKIQETQYF. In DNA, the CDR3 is TGTGCCAGTAAAATACAAGAGACCCAGTACTTC.

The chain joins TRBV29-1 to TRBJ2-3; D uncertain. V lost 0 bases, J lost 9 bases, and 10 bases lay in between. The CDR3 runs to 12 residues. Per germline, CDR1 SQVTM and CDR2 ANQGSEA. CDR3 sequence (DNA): TGCAGCGTTGAAGAATCACCCTCAACGCAGTATTTT. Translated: CSVEESPSTQYF.

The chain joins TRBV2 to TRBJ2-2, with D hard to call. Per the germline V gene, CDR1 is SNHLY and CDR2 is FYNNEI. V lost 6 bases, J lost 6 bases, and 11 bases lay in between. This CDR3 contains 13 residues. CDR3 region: CASRFSRPGELFF. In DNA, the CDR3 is TGTGCCAGCAGATTCAGTCGTCCCGGGGAGCTGTTTTTT.